This record looks at one T cell receptor (beta chain) sequence and its context. Its antigen remains unidentified. This PCR relied on a set of 60 Vbeta primers and 13 Jbeta primers. The repertoire was sequenced with immunoSEQ multiplex PCR; TCRdb's copy has only in-frame clones and lacks some. The sample consists of roughly 150,000 clones, around 82% of them appearing once. Germline CDR1 and CDR2: KGHSH and LQKENI. This CDR3 contains 17 residues. Trimming removed 3 bases from V and 5 bases from J; junction bases left unmatched: 14. These data come from a study of cytomegalovirus exposure and HLA in healthy donors. General study results and limits: Roughly even sequencing depth across donors was the assumption behind the presence/absence analyses.

The sequencing input was PBMCs. V is TRBV18 and J is TRBJ2-7; TRBD1 agrees at 9 bases. This TCR derives from a woman in her forties or fifties in good health and CMV-seropositive. CDR3 bases: TGTGCCAGCTCACCCACCGGACAGGGGAGGTTCGTTAACGAGCAGTACTTC. Its protein is CASSPTGQGRFVNEQYF.